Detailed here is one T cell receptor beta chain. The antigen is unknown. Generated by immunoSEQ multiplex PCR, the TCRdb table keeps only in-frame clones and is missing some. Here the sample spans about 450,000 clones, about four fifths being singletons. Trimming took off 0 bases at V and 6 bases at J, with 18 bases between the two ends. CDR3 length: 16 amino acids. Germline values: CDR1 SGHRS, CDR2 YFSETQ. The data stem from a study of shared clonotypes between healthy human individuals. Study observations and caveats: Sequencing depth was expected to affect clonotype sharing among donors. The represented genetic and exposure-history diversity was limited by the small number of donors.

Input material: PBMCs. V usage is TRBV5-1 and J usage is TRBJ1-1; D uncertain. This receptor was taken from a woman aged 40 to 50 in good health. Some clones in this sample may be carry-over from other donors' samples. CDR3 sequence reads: CASSLAGGPTGAEAFF. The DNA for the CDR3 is TGCGCCAGCAGCTTGGCCGGAGGGCCCACGGGCGCTGAAGCTTTCTTT. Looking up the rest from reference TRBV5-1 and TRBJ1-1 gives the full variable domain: KAGVTQTPRYLIKTRGQQVTLSCSPISGHRSVSWYQQTPGQGLQFLFEYFSETQRNKGNFPGRFSGRQFSNSRSEMNVSTLELGDSALYLCASSLAGGPTGAEAFFGQGTRLTVV.